This T cell receptor (beta chain) was recovered during a study of blood T cell repertoires in COVID-19. Across the whole study: The origin of the acute and convalescent COVID-19 samples was the United States, Italy and Spain. PBMCs, B-cell-depleted T cells, or T cells were the source of the cDNA or gDNA that made up the material.

There are 15 residues in the CDR3. Looked up from germline, CDR1 is MDHEN and CDR2 is SYDVKM. V lost 0 bases and J lost 2, with 10 bases in between. Authors' processing steps: Reference gene primer amplification gave estimated nucleated cell counts. Produced via immunoSEQ multiplex PCR; TCRdb's table is partial and in-frame only. V, J and clone size are taken as reported in that table, and D and trimming were inferred from the DNA itself. Altogether fewer than 85,000 clones are present, approximately 79% being singletons, with the ten largest covering 26%. The origin of this receptor is a man in his sixties with active or convalescent COVID-19. The sample taken for sequencing was peripheral blood. J is TRBJ1-1 and V is TRBV28, with D uncertain. The CDR3 sequence is CASSLWAGSNTEAFF. The CDR3 coding sequence is TGTGCCAGCAGTTTATGGGCAGGTAGTAACACTGAAGCTTTCTTT. The full variable domain, its missing parts supplied by reference TRBV28 and TRBJ1-1, is DVKVTQSSRYLVKRTGEKVFLECVQDMDHENMFWYRQDPGLGLRLIYFSYDVKMKEKGDIPEGYSVSREKKERFSLILESASTNQTSMYLCASSLWAGSNTEAFFGQGTRLTVV.